The rows below give T cell receptor beta chains drawn from one sample of a study of blood T cell repertoires in COVID-19. Measured with immunoSEQ multiplex PCR; TCRdb has only the in-frame clones, and not every one. The sample contains under 100,000 clones, 65% to 85% of which appear only once. Material: peripheral blood. Source of these receptors: a man of 80 years or more with active or convalescent COVID-19. Each CDR3 is given without its conserved first and last residue. Each record gives: J gene, V gene, CDR3 protein.

>TRBJ2-7|TRBV29-1
SVAIAAGYEQY
>TRBJ1-2|TRBV21-1
ASSPRDRGIYGYT
>TRBJ2-3|TRBV11-2
ASSPTSGGVGDTQY
>TRBJ2-7|TRBV19
ASSISWGRDSAEQY
>TRBJ2-7|TRBV11-2
ASSERRTAVKLY
>TRBJ1-4|TRBV5-1
ASTPGHRVGQRATNEKLF
>TRBJ1-2|TRBV20-1
SAESRGYT
>TRBJ1-5|TRBV5-6
ASSLARGLLRNQPQH
>TRBJ2-7|TRBV28
ASGTGTGAYEQY
>TRBJ1-6|TRBV3-1/TRBV3-2
ASSQMQYGGSNSPLH
>TRBJ1-1|TRBV18
ASSPTGANTEAF
>TRBJ1-4|TRBV4-1
ASSQGQGWEKLF
>TRBJ1-2|TRBV7-2
ASSLAGQGPYGYT
>TRBJ2-7|TRBV5-1
ASSFSAGREQY
>TRBJ1-6|TRBV6-5
ASSFIQGSPNSPLH